Included here is one T cell receptor (beta chain) sequence, with context. Libraries were prepared by immunoSEQ multiplex PCR; TCRdb keeps only in-frame clonotypes and omits some of them. Of tens of thousands of clones detected, about 90% appear once; the ten largest clones hold about 5%. The sample originates from a study of blood T cell repertoires in COVID-19. The V and J ends lost 0 bases and 1 base respectively, with 7 bases between them. Germline values: CDR1 KGHSH, CDR2 LQKENI. The CDR3 is 14 amino acids. J is TRBJ2-7 and V is TRBV18; the D gene is possibly TRBD2 (6 bases). The specimen was peripheral blood. This receptor was identified in a human donor in a cohort sampled during active COVID-19. In DNA, the CDR3 is TGTGCCAGCTCACCACCGGAGGGGTCCTACGAGCAGTACTTC. It specifies CASSPPEGSYEQYF.